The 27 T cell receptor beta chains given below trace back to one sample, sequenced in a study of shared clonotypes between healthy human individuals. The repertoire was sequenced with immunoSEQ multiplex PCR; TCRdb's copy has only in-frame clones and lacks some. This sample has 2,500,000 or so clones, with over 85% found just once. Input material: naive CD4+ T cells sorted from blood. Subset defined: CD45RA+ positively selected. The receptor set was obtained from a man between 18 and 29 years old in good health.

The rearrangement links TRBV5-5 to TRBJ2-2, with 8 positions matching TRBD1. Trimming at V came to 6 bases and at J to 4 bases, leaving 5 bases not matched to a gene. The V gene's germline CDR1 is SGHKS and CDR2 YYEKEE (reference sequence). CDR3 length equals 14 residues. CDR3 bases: TGTGCCAGCACCTACAGGGGGATCACCGGGGAGCTGTTTTTT. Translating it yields CASTYRGITGELFF.

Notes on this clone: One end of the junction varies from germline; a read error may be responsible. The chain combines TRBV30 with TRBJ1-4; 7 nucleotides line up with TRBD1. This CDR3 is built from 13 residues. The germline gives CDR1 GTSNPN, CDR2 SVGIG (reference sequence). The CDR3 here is CTWSGQINEKLFF. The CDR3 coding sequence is TGTACCTGGTCGGGACAGATAAATGAAAAACTGTTTTTT.

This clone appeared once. CDR3: CASLDRTDTEAFF. The CDR3 DNA reads TGTGCCAGCCTCGACAGGACGGACACTGAAGCTTTCTTT. J is TRBJ1-1 and V is TRBV19, with a possible D match to TRBD1 (6 bases). This CDR3 has 13 residues. V was pared by 9 bases and J by 3 bases, with 14 bases between. Germline loops: CDR1 LNHDA, CDR2 SQIVND (reference sequence).

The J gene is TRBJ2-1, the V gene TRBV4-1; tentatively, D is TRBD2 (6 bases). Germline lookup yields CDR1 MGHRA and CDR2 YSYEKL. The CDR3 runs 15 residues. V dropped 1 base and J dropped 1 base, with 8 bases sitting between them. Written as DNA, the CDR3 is TGCGCCAGCAGCCAAGTAGCGGTATCCTACAATGAGCAGTTCTTC. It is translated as CASSQVAVSYNEQFF.

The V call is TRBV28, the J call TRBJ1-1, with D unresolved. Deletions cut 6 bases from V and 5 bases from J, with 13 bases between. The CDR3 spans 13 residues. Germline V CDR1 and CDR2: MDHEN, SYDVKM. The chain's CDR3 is CASRPRPRTEAFF. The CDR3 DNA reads TGTGCCAGCAGACCCCGCCCAAGGACTGAAGCTTTCTTT.

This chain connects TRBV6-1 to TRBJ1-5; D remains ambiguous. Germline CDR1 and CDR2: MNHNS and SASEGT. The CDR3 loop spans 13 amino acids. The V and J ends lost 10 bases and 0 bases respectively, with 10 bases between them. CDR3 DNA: TGTGCCACCCAGGTTTATAGCAATCAGCCCCAGCATTTT. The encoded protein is CATQVYSNQPQHF.

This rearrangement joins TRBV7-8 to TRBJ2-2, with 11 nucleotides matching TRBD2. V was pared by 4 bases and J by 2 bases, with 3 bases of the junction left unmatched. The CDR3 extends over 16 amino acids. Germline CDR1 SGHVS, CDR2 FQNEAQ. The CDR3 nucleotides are TGTGCCAGCAGCTCGGGACTAGCGGCTAACACCGGGGAGCTGTTTTTT. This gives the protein CASSSGLAANTGELFF.

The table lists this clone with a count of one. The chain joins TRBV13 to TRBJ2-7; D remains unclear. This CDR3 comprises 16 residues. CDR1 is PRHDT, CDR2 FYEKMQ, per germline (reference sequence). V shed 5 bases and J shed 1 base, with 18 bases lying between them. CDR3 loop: CASSPGQFPNSYEQYF. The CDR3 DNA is TGTGCCAGCAGCCCCGGGCAGTTCCCAAATTCCTACGAGCAGTACTTC. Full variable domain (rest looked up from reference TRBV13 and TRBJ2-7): AAGVIQSPRHLIKEKRETATLKCYPIPRHDTVYWYQQGPGQDPQFLISFYEKMQSDKGSIPDRFSAQQFSDYHSELNMSSLELGDSALYFCASSPGQFPNSYEQYFGPGTRLTVT.

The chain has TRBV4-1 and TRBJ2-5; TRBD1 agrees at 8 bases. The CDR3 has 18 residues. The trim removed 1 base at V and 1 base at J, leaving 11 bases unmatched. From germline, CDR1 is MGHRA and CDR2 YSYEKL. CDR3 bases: TGCGCCAGCAGCCAAGCTCCCCAGGGGGCGATTAGCCAAGAGACCCAGTACTTC. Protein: CASSQAPQGAISQETQYF.

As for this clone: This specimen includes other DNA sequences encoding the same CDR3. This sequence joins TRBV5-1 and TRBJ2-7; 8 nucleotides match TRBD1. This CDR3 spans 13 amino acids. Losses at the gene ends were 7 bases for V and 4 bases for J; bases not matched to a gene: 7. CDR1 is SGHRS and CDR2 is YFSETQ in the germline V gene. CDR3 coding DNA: TGCGCCAGCGGGACAGGTTCTTCGTACGAGCAGTACTTC. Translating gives CASGTGSSYEQYF. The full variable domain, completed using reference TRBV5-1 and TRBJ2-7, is KAGVTQTPRYLIKTRGQQVTLSCSPISGHRSVSWYQQTPGQGLQFLFEYFSETQRNKGNFPGRFSGRQFSNSRSEMNVSTLELGDSALYLCASGTGSSYEQYFGPGTRLTVT.

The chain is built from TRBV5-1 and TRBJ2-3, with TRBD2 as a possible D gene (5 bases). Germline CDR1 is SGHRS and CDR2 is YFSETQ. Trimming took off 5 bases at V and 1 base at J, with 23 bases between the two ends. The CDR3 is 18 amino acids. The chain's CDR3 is CASSLGIRGIFGTDTQYF. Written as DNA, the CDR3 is TGCGCCAGCAGTCTCGGGATTCGGGGTATTTTTGGCACAGATACGCAGTATTTT.

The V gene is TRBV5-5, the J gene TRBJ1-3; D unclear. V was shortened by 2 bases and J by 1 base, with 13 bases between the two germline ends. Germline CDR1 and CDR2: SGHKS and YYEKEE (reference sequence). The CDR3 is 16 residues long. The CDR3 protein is CASSFSMGRSGNTIYF. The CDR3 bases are TGTGCCAGCAGCTTTTCTATGGGGAGATCTGGAAACACCATATATTTT. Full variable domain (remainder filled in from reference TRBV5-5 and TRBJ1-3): DAGVTQSPTHLIKTRGQQVTLRCSPISGHKSVSWYQQVLGQGPQFIFQYYEKEERGRGNFPDRFSARQFPNYSSELNVNALLLGDSALYLCASSFSMGRSGNTIYFGEGSWLTVV.

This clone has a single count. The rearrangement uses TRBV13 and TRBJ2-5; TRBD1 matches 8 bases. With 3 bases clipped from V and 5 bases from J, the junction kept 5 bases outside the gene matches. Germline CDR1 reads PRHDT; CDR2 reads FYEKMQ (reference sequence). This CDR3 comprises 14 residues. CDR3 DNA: TGTGCCAGCAGCTTGAGGACAGGGCGGGAGACCCAGTACTTC. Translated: CASSLRTGRETQYF.

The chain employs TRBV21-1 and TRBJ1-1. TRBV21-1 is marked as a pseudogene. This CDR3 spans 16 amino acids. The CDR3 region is CASSSHRGYMNTEAFF. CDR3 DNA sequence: TGTGCCAGCAGCTCCCACCGCGGTTACATGAACACTGAAGCTTTCTTT.

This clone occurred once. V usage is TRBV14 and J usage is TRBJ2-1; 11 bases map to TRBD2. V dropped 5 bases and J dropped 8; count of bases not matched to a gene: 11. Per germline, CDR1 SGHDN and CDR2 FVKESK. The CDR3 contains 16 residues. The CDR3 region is CASSSPGLAVGHEQFF. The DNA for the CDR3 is TGTGCCAGCAGCTCACCGGGACTAGCGGTTGGTCATGAGCAGTTCTTC.

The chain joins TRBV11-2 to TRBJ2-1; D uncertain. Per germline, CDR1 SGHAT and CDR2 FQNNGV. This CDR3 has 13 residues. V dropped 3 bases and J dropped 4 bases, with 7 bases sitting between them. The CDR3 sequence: CASSFPLYNEQFF. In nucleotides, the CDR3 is TGTGCCAGCAGCTTCCCCCTATACAATGAGCAGTTCTTC.

The CDR3 protein is CASSRTGGDTEAFF. The CDR3 DNA reads as TGTGCCAGCAGCCGGACAGGGGGGGATACTGAAGCTTTCTTT. The V call is TRBV6-6, the J call TRBJ1-1, with 10 bases fitting TRBD1. The germline gives CDR1 MNHNY, CDR2 SVGAGI (reference sequence). This CDR3 comprises 14 residues. V gave up 6 bases and J gave up 5 bases; unmatched junction bases: 6.

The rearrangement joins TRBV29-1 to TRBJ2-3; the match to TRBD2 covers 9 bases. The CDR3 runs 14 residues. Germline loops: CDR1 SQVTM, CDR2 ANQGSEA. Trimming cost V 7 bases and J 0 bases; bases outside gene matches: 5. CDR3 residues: CSARSGGSTDTQYF. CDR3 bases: TGCAGCGCTCGTAGCGGGGGAAGCACAGATACGCAGTATTTT.

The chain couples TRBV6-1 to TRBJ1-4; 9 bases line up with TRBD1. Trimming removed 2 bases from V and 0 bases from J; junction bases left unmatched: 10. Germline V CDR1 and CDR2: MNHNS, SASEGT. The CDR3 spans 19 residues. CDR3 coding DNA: TGTGCCAGCAGTGAAAGGAGGACAGGGGCCTTTGCAACTAATGAAAAACTGTTTTTT. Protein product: CASSERRTGAFATNEKLFF.

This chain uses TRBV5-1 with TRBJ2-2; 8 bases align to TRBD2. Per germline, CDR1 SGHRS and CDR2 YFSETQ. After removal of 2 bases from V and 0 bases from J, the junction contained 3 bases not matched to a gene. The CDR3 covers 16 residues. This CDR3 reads CASSLKTSANTGELFF. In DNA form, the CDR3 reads TGCGCCAGCAGCTTAAAGACTAGCGCGAACACCGGGGAGCTGTTTTTT.

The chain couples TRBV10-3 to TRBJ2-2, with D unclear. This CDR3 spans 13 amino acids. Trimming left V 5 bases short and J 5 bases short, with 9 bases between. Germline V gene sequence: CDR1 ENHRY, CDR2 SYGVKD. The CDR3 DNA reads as TGTGCCATCAGTCAAGACATAACCGGGGAGCTGTTTTTT. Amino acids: CAISQDITGELFF.

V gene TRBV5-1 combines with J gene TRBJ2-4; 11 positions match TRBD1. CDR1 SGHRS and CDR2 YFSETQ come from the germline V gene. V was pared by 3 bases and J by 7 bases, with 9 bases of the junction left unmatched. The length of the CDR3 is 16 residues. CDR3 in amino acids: CASSSRTGGQPNIQYF. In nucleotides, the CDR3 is TGCGCCAGCAGCTCCAGGACAGGGGGCCAACCGAACATTCAGTACTTC.

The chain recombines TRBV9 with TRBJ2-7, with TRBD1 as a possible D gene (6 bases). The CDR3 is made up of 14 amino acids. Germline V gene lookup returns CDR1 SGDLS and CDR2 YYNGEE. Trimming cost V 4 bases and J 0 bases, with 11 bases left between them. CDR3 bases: TGTGCCAGCAGCTCCCGGGACAACTCCTACGAGCAGTACTTC. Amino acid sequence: CASSSRDNSYEQYF. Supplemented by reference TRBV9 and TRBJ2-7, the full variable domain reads DSGVTQTPKHLITATGQRVTLRCSPRSGDLSVYWYQQSLDQGLQFLIQYYNGEERAKGNILERFSAQQFPDLHSELNLSSLELGDSALYFCASSSRDNSYEQYFGPGTRLTVT.

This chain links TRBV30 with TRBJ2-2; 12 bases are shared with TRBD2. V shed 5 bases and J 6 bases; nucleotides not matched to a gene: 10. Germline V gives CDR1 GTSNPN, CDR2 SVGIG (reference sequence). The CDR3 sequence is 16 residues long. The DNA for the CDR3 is TGTGCCTGGGACCTGGCTAGCGGGAGGGTTGCCGGGGAGCTGTTTTTT. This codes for CAWDLASGRVAGELFF.

CDR3 protein: CASRRWGDGANVLTF. CDR3 sequence (DNA): TGTGCCAGTAGGAGGTGGGGCGATGGGGCCAACGTCCTGACTTTC. V is TRBV19 and J is TRBJ2-6; possible D gene TRBD1, 5 bases. The germline V gene has CDR1 LNHDA and CDR2 SQIVND (reference sequence). The length of the CDR3 is 15 residues. The V end was cut by 6 bases, the J end by 3 bases, with 12 bases between.

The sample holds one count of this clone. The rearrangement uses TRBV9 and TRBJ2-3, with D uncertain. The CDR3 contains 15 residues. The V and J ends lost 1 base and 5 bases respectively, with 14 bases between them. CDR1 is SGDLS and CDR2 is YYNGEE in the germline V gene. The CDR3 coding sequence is TGTGCCAGCAGCGTAAGCAGCAACTCTGGAGATACGCAGTATTTT. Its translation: CASSVSSNSGDTQYF.

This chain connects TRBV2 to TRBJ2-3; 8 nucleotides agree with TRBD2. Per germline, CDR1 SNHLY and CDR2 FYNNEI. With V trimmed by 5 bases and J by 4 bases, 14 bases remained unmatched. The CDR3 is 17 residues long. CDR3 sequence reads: CASSLAGREIVADTQYF. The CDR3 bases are TGTGCCAGCAGTTTAGCGGGACGAGAGATTGTCGCAGATACGCAGTATTTT.